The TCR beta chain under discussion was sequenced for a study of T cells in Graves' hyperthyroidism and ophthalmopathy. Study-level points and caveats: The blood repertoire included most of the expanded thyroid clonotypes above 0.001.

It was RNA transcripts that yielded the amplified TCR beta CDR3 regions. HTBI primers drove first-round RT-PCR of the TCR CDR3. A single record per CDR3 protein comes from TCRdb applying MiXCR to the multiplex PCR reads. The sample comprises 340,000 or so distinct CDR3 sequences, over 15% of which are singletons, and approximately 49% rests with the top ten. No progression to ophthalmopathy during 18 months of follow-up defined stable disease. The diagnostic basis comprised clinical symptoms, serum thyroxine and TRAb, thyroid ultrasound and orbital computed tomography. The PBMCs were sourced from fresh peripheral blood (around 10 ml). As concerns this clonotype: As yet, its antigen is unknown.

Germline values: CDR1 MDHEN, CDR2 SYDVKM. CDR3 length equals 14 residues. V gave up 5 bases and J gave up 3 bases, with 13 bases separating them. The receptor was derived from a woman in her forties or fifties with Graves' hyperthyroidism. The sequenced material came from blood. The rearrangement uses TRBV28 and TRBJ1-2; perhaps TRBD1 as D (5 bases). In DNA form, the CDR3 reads TGTGCCAGCAGTGTTCTTGTGGGACACTATGGCTACACCTTC. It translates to CASSVLVGHYGYTF.